This is a list of T cell receptor beta chains from one sample in a study of T cell repertoires in cytomegalovirus infection. These receptors' antigens are unknown. From the reads, TCRdb called clonotypes with MiXCR, one entry per CDR3 protein. In the table there are about 270,000 distinct CDR3 sequences, about 20% of which are singletons. Sequenced material: cultured PBMCs, taken from culture after CMV antigen stimulation. The source is a human donor in good health (CMV status not recorded). Some clones in this sample may be carry-over from other donors' samples. The CDR3 runs from the conserved cysteine through the conserved F or W. The order of the fields is D gene, CDR3 length, clone size, J gene, V gene, CDR3 protein, CDR3 DNA. A D gene is named only where the DNA matches it firmly. The size entry is marked missing in some rows and otherwise reads once, few, many or a size class.

d_call: .; cdr3_length: 13; clone_size: .; j_call: TRBJ1-5; v_call: TRBV5-8; cdr3_aa: CASSPTRNQPQHF; cdr3_nt: TGTGCCAGCAGCCCGACACGGAATCAGCCCCAGCATTTT
d_call: .; cdr3_length: 13; clone_size: many; j_call: TRBJ1-2; v_call: TRBV15; cdr3_aa: CATSRDGRNGYTF; cdr3_nt: TGTGCCACCAGCAGAGATGGCCGGAATGGCTACACCTTC
d_call: TRBD1; cdr3_length: 17; clone_size: .; j_call: TRBJ2-5; v_call: TRBV15; cdr3_aa: CVTSAQRTGQGRETQYF; cdr3_nt: TGTGTCACCAGCGCCCAACGTACGGGACAGGGAAGAGAGACCCAGTACTTC
d_call: .; cdr3_length: 13; clone_size: few; j_call: TRBJ2-1; v_call: TRBV12-3/TRBV12-4; cdr3_aa: CASSSRDWGEQFF; cdr3_nt: TGTGCCAGCAGTTCCCGGGACTGGGGGGAGCAGTTCTTC
d_call: .; cdr3_length: 15; clone_size: .; j_call: TRBJ1-4; v_call: TRBV6-1; cdr3_aa: CASSEVGARVEKLFF; cdr3_nt: TGTGCCAGCAGTGAAGTGGGGGCGCGGGTTGAAAAACTGTTTTTT
d_call: .; cdr3_length: 16; clone_size: few; j_call: TRBJ1-2; v_call: TRBV27; cdr3_aa: CASSLSVRGTNYGYTF; cdr3_nt: TGTGCCAGCAGTTTATCGGTCCGAGGAACTAACTATGGCTACACCTTC
d_call: .; cdr3_length: 14; clone_size: many; j_call: TRBJ2-3; v_call: TRBV7-2; cdr3_aa: CASSLVSDRDTQYF; cdr3_nt: TGTGCCAGCAGCTTAGTCTCTGACCGGGATACGCAGTATTTT
d_call: TRBD1; cdr3_length: 14; clone_size: few; j_call: TRBJ2-4; v_call: TRBV7-9; cdr3_aa: CASSARTGRHIQYF; cdr3_nt: TGTGCCAGCAGCGCACGGACAGGGAGACACATTCAGTACTTC
d_call: TRBD1; cdr3_length: 16; clone_size: many; j_call: TRBJ2-1; v_call: TRBV7-6; cdr3_aa: CASSRSRDRVSNEQFF; cdr3_nt: TGTGCCAGCAGCCGCAGCCGGGACAGGGTTTCCAATGAGCAGTTCTTC
d_call: .; cdr3_length: 11; clone_size: few; j_call: TRBJ2-3; v_call: TRBV4-2; cdr3_aa: CASSTRGTQYF; cdr3_nt: TGTGCCAGCAGCACACGCGGTACGCAGTATTTT